This T cell receptor beta chain is from a study of CXCR3-negative and CXCR3-positive naive CD8 T cells. Triplicates of over 250,000 cells were sorted from each CD8+ T cell subset. Details on this clonotype: Its target is unknown.

Through 5' RACE with UMI labels, the TRB cDNA libraries were prepared. TCRdb re-called the 5' RACE reads, yielding one record per CDR3 amino acid sequence without DNA. This sample's table reports some 22,000 distinct CDR3 sequences. Germline CDR1 is MRHNA and CDR2 is SNTAGT. The CDR3 spans 15 residues. General study findings and limits: Similar TRBV-TRBJ gene usage was seen in naive CXCR3-negative and CXCR3-positive cells, but not in memory cells.

The rearrangement uses TRBV6-4 and TRBJ2-3; the D call of TRBD2 rests on TCRdb alone, since no DNA is present to check it. The clonotype was recovered from a human donor in good health. Some clones in this sample may be carry-over from other donors' samples. Sequences were obtained from memory CD8+ T cells from blood. CDR3 protein: CASSALAGGADTQYF.